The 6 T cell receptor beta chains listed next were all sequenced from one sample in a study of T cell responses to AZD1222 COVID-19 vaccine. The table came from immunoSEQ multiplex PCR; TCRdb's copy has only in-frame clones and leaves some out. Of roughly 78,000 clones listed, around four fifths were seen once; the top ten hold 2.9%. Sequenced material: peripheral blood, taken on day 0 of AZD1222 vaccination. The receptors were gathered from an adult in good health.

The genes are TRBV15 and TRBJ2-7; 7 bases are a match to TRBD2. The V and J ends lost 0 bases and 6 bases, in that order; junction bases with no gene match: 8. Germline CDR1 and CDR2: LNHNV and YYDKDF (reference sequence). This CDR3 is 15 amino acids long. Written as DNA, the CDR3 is TGTGCCACCAGCAGAGATAAGGCGGGAGCAGGCGAGCAGTACTTC. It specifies CATSRDKAGAGEQYF. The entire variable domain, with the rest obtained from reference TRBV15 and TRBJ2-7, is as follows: DAMVIQNPRYQVTQFGKPVTLSCSQTLNHNVMYWYQQKSSQAPKLLFHYYDKDFNNEADTPDNFQSRRPNTSFCFLDIRSPGLGDTAMYLCATSRDKAGAGEQYFGPGTRLTVT.

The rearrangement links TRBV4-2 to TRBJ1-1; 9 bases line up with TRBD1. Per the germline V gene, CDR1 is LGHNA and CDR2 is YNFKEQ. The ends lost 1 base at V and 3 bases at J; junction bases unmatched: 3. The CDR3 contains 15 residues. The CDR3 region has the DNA TGTGCCAGCAGCCAAGGGGGGACAGGGTACACTGAAGCTTTCTTT. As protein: CASSQGGTGYTEAFF.

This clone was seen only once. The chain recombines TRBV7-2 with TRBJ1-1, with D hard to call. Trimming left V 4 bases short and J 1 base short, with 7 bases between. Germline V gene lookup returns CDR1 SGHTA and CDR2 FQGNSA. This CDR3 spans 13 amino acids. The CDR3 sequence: CASSSVGNTEAFF. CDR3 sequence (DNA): TGTGCCAGCAGCTCCGTGGGGAACACTGAAGCTTTCTTT.

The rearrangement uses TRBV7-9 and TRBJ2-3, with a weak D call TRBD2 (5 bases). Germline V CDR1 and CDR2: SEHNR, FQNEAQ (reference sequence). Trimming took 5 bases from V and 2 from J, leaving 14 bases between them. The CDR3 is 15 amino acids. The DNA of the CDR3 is TGTGCCAGCAGCCCACCCGGGGAGTTCACAGATACGCAGTATTTT. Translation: CASSPPGEFTDTQYF. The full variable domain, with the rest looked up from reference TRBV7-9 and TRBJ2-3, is DTGVSQNPRHKITKRGQNVTFRCDPISEHNRLYWYRQTLGQGPEFLTYFQNEAQLEKSRLLSDRFSAERPKGSFSTLEIQRTEQGDSAMYLCASSPPGEFTDTQYFGPGTRLTVL.

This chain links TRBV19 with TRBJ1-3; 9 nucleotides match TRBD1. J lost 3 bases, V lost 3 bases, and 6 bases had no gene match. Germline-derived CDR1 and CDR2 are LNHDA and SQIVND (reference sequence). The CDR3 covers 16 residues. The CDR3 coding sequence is TGTGCCAGTAGTATGGAGGACAGGGGCTATGGAAACACCATATATTTT. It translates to CASSMEDRGYGNTIYF.

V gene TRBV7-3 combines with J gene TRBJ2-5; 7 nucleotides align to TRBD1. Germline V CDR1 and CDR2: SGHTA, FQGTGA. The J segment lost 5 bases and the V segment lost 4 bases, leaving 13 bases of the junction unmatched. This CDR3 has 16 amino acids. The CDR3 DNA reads TGTGCCAGCAGCTCACGGCACAGACAGGGTCTCGAGACCCAGTACTTC. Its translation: CASSSRHRQGLETQYF.